The source of this T cell receptor beta chain is a study of breast tumors, draining lymph nodes, adjacent tissues. Study results and limitations: Tumor TCR diversity was below lymph nodes but above nontumor tissue.

This clonotype was recorded at least ten times. Its antigen remains unknown. Using its own MiXCR run on the multiplex PCR reads, TCRdb lists one record per CDR3 protein. The sample records 120,000 to 150,000 distinct CDR3 sequences, about 33% being singletons. This CDR3 contains 15 residues. Germline loops: CDR1 SGHRS, CDR2 YFSETQ. The ends were cut back, 0 bases at V and 6 bases at J, with 10 bases in the middle. Samples came from axillary lymph nodes draining the breast cancer. This chain uses TRBV5-1 with TRBJ1-6, with TRBD1 as a possible D gene (5 bases). Specimen: axillary lymph node tissue. This sequence originates from a female donor with breast cancer. Some clones in this sample may be carry-over from other donors' samples. The CDR3 reads CASSLDPGSNSPLHF. CDR3 nucleotides: TGCGCCAGCAGCTTGGATCCAGGGAGTAATTCACCCCTCCACTTT.